A single sample gave rise to the 6 T cell receptor beta chains below, sequenced in a study of blood T cells in healthy people across ages. The second PCR ran about 6 to 11 cycles with a sample-barcoded 5' primer and J-beta primers. TCRdb re-analysed the 5' RACE reads in MiXCR, keeping a single row per CDR3 protein. Of about 1,800,000 distinct CDR3 sequences in the sample, roughly 27% were seen once. The sample consisted of blood. These receptors were obtained from a woman in her 30s in good health.

The genes are TRBV3-1 and TRBJ2-7; 11 bases are a match to TRBD2. J was trimmed by 6 bases and V by 4 bases; bases with no gene match: 8. Germline loops: CDR1 LGHDT, CDR2 YNNKEL (reference sequence). CDR3 length: 15 residues. CDR3 coding DNA: TGTGCCAGCAGCCGATTAGCGGGAGGGAGAGGCGAGCAGTACTTC. This gives the protein CASSRLAGGRGEQYF.

The genes are TRBV5-1 and TRBJ2-2, with D tentatively TRBD1 (6 bases). Trimming shortened V by 9 bases and J by 5 bases, and 17 bases separated the two germline ends. Germline V gene lookup returns CDR1 SGHRS and CDR2 YFSETQ. The length of the CDR3 is 14 residues. CDR3 protein: CANRVTTGTGELFF. Here the CDR3 DNA reads TGCGCCAACAGAGTAACCACAGGGACCGGGGAGCTGTTTTTT.

In this sample, this clonotype turned up many times. The chain couples TRBV20-1 to TRBJ2-3; TRBD2 aligns across 14 bases. Germline-derived CDR1 and CDR2 are DFQATT and SNEGSKA (reference sequence). Unmatched junction bases numbered 5, after V lost 2 bases and J lost 7 bases. The CDR3 spans 15 residues. CDR3 sequence reads: CSARSGLAGGNTQYF. The CDR3 bases are TGCAGTGCTAGATCAGGACTAGCGGGAGGTAATACGCAGTATTTT.

This chain connects TRBV7-2 to TRBJ1-2; unclear D gene. Trimming cost V 5 bases and J 4 bases, with 17 bases left between them. CDR1 is SGHTA, CDR2 FQGNSA, per germline. There are 15 residues in the CDR3. The CDR3: CASSPRRLPGYGYTF. As DNA, the CDR3 is TGTGCCAGCAGCCCCCGCCGTCTCCCGGGCTATGGCTACACCTTC.

Points on this clonotype: Given a much more abundant clone one base away, this may be a read error. This chain joins TRBV7-3 and TRBJ2-7; 7 bases line up with TRBD1. The better agreement between TRBJ2-5 and the DNA end casts doubt on the J call. CDR3 size: 14 residues. From germline, CDR1 is SGHTA and CDR2 FQGTGA. The CDR3 loop reads CTSRSGQVSETQYF. In nucleotides, the CDR3 is TGTACCAGTCGGTCAGGACAGGTTTCGGAGACCCAGTACTTC.

The V call is TRBV9, the J call TRBJ1-2; D is ambiguous. CDR1 is SGDLS and CDR2 is YYNGEE in the germline V gene. V was shortened by 0 bases and J by 3 bases, with 9 bases between the two germline ends. This CDR3 comprises 14 residues. The CDR3 sequence is CASSVALRDYGYTF. CDR3 sequence (DNA): TGTGCCAGCAGCGTAGCCTTGCGGGACTATGGCTACACCTTC.